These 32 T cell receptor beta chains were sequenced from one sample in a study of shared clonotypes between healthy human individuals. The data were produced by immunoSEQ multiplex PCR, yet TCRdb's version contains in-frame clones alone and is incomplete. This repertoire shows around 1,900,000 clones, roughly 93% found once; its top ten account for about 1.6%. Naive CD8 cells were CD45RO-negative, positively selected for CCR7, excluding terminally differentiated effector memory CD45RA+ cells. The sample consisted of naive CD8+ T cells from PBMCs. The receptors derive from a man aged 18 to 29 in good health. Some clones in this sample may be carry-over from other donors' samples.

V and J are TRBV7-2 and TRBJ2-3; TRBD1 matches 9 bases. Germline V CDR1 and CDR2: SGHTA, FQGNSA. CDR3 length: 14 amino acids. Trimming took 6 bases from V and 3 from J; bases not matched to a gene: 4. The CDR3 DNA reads TGTGCCAGCAGAACAGGGGGCTGGACAGATACGCAGTATTTT. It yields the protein CASRTGGWTDTQYF.

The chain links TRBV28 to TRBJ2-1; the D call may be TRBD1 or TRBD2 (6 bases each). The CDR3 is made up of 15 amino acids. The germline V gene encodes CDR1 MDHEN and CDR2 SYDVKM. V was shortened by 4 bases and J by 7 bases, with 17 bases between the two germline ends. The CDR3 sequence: CASSSTAGGTNEQFF. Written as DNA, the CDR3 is TGTGCCAGCAGTTCTACGGCCGGGGGCACGAATGAGCAGTTCTTC.

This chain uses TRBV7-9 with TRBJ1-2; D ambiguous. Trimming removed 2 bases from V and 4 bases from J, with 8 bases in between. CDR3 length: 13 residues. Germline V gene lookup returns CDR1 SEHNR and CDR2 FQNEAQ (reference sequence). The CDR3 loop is CASSLPGGYGYTF. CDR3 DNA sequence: TGTGCCAGCAGCTTACCGGGAGGCTATGGCTACACCTTC.

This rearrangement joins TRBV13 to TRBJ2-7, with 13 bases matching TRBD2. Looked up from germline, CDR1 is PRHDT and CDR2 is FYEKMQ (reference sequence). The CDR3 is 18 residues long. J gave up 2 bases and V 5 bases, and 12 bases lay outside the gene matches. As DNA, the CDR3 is TGTGCCAGCAGCCATTCGGGACTAGCGGGGTCGTCGACCTACGAGCAGTACTTC. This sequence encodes CASSHSGLAGSSTYEQYF.

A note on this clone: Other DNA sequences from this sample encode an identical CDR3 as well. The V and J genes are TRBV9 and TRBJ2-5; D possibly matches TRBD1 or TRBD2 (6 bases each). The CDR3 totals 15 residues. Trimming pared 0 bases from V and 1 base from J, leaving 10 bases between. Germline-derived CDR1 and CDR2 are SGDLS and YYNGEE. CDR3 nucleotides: TGTGCCAGCAGCGTAGGGGGGGCGGTCCAAGAGACCCAGTACTTC. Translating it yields CASSVGGAVQETQYF.

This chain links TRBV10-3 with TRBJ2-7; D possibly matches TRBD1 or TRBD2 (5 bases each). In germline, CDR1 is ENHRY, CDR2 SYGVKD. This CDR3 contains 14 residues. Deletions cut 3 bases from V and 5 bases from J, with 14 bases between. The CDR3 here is CAISDLGEYDEQYF. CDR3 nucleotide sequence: TGTGCCATCAGTGATTTGGGGGAATACGACGAGCAGTACTTC.

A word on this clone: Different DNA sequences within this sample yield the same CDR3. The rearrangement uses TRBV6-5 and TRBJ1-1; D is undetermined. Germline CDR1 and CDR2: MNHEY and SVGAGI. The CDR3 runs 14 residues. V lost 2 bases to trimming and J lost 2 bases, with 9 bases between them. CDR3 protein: CASSYSRLNTEAFF. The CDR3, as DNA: TGTGCCAGCAGTTACAGTCGCTTAAACACTGAAGCTTTCTTT.

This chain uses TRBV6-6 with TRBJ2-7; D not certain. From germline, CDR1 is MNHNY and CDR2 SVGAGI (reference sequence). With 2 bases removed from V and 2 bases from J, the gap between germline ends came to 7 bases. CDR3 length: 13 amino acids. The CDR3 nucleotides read TGTGCCAGCAGTTACGAGGCAACCTACGAGCAGTACTTC. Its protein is CASSYEATYEQYF.

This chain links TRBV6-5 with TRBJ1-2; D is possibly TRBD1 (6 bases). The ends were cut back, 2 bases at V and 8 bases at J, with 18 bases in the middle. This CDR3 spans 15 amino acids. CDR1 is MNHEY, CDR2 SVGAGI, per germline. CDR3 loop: CASSYDQNRVAGYTF. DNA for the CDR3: TGTGCCAGCAGTTACGACCAGAACAGGGTTGCCGGCTACACCTTC.

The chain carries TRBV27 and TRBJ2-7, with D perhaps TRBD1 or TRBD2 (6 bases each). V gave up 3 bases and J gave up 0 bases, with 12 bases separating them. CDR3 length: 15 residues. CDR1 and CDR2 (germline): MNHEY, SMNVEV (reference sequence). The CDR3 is CASSFLADSSYEQYF. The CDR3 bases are TGTGCCAGCAGTTTTTTAGCGGACAGCTCCTACGAGCAGTACTTC.

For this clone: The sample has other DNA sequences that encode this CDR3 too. The CDR3 nucleotides are TGTGCCAGCAGTCTAGGACAGGGTCCAGATACGCAGTATTTT. As protein: CASSLGQGPDTQYF. The rearrangement joins TRBV27 to TRBJ2-3, with TRBD1 matching 8 bases. This CDR3 is 14 amino acids long. Germline CDR1 is MNHEY and CDR2 is SMNVEV (reference sequence). With V trimmed by 5 bases and J by 4 bases, 5 bases remained unmatched.

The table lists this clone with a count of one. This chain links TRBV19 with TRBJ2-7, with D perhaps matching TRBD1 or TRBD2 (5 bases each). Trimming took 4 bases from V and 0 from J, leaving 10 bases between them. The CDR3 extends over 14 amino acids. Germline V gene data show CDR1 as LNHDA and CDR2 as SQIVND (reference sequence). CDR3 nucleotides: TGTGCCAGTAGTAAACGGGACGCCTCCTACGAGCAGTACTTC. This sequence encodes CASSKRDASYEQYF.

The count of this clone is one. CDR3 protein: CASSPLVDRGLETQYF. CDR3 nucleotide sequence: TGTGCCAGCAGCCCCCTGGTGGACAGGGGGCTGGAGACCCAGTACTTC. V gene TRBV7-6 combines with J gene TRBJ2-5; the match to TRBD1 covers 11 bases. The ends lost 5 bases at V and 5 bases at J; junction bases unmatched: 10. Germline loops: CDR1 SGHVS, CDR2 FNYEAQ. The CDR3 is 16 residues long.

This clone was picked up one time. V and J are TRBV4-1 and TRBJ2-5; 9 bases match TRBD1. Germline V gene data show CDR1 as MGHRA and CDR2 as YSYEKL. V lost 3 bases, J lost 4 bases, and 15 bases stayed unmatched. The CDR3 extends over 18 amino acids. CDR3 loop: CASSHPGTGRAVGETQYF. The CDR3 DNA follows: TGCGCCAGCAGCCACCCTGGGACAGGGCGGGCGGTGGGAGAGACCCAGTACTTC.

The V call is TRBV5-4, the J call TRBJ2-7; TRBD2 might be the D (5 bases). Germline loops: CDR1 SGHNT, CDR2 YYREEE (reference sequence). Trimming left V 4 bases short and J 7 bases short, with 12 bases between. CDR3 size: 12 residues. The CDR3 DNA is TGTGCCAGCAGCATAGCCACGGGGGAGCAGTACTTC. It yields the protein CASSIATGEQYF.

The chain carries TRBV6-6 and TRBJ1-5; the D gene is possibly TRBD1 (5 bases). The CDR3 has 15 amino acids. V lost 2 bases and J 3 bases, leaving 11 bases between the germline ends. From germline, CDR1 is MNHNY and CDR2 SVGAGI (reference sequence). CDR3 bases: TGTGCCAGCAGTTACCAGGGTGATCCCAATCAGCCCCAGCATTTT. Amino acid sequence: CASSYQGDPNQPQHF.

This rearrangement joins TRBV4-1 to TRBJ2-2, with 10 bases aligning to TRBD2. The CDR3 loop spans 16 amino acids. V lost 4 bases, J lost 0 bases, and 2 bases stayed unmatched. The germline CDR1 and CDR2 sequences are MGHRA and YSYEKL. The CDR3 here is CASSLAGGPNTGELFF. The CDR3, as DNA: TGCGCCAGCAGCCTAGCGGGAGGACCGAACACCGGGGAGCTGTTTTTT.

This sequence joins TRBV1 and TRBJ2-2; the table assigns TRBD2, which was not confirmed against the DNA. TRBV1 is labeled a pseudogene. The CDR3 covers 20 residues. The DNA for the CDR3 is TGCACCAGCAGCCAAGCCGAAGGGGGACTAGCGGGAGGCTACTCCGGGGAGCTGTTTTTT. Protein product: CTSSQAEGGLAGGYSGELFF.

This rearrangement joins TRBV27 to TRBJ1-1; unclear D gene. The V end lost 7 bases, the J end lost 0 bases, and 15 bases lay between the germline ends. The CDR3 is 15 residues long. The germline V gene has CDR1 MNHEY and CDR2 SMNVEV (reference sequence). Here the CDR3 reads CASKEDDGMNTEAFF. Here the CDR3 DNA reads TGTGCCAGCAAAGAAGACGACGGCATGAACACTGAAGCTTTCTTT.

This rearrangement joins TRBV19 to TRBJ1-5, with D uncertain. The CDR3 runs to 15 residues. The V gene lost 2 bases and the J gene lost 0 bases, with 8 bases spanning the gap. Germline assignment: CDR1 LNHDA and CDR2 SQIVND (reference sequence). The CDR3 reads CASSIQANSNQPQHF. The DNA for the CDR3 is TGTGCCAGTAGTATACAGGCAAATAGCAATCAGCCCCAGCATTTT.

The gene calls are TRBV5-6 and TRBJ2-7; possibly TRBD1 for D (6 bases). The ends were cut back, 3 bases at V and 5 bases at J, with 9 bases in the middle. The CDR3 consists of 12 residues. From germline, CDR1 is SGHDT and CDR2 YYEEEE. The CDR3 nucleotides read TGTGCCAGCAGCTACCAGGGGAACGAGCAGTACTTC. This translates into CASSYQGNEQYF.

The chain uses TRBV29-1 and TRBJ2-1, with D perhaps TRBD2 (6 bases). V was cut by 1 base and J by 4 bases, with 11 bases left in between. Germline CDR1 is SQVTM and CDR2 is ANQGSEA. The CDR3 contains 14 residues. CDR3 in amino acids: CSVEGASVYNEQFF. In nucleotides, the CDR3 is TGCAGCGTTGAAGGGGCTAGCGTTTACAATGAGCAGTTCTTC.

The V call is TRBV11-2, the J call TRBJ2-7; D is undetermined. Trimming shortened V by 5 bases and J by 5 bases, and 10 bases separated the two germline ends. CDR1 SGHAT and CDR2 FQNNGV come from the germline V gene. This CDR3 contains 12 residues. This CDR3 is CASSGRYHEQYF. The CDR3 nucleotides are TGTGCCAGCAGCGGACGGTACCACGAGCAGTACTTC.

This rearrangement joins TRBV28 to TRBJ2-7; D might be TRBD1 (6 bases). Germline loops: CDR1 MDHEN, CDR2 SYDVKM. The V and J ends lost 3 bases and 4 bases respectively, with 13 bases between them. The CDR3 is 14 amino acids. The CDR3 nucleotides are TGTGCCAGCAGTTTTGGGGGCAGCGGTTACGAGCAGTACTTC. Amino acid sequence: CASSFGGSGYEQYF.

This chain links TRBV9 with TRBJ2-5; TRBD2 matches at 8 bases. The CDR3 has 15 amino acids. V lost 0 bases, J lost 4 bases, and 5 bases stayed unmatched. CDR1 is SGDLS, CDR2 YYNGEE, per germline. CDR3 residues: CASSVGAGAGETQYF. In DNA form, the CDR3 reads TGTGCCAGCAGCGTAGGAGCGGGAGCGGGAGAGACCCAGTACTTC. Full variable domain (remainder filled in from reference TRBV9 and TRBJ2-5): DSGVTQTPKHLITATGQRVTLRCSPRSGDLSVYWYQQSLDQGLQFLIQYYNGEERAKGNILERFSAQQFPDLHSELNLSSLELGDSALYFCASSVGAGAGETQYFGPGTRLLVL.

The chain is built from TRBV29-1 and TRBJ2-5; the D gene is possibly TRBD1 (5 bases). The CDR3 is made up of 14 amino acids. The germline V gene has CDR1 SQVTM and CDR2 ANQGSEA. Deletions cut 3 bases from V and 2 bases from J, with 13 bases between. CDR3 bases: TGCAGCGTTGATGGTAGGGGCCCACAAGAGACCCAGTACTTC. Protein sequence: CSVDGRGPQETQYF.

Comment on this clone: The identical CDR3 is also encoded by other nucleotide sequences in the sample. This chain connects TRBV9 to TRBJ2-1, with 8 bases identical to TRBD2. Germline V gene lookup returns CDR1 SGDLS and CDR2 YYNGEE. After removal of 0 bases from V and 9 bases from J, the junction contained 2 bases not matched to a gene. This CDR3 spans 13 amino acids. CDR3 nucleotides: TGTGCCAGCAGCGTAGGAGGGACTAGTGAGCAGTTCTTC. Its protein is CASSVGGTSEQFF.

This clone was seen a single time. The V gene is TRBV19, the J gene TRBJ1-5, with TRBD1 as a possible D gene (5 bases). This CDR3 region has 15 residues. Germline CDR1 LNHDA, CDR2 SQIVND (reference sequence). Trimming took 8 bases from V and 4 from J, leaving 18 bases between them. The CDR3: CASRGWGDRNQPQHF. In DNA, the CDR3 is TGTGCCAGTCGTGGGTGGGGGGATCGGAATCAGCCCCAGCATTTT.

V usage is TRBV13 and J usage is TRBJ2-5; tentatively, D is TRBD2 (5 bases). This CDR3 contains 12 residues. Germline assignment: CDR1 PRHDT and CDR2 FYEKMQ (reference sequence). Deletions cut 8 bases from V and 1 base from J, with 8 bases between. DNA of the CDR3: TGTGCCAGCGGCGGGTTCCAAGAGACCCAGTACTTC. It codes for CASGGFQETQYF.

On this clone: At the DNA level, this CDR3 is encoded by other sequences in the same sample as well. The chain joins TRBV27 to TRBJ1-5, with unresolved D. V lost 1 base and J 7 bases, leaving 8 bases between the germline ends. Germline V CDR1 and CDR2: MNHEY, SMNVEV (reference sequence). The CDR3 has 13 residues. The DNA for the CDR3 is TGTGCCAGCAGTTTATACCCGGGGCAGCCCCAGCATTTT. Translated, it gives CASSLYPGQPQHF.

CDR3 sequence (DNA): TGTGCCAGCGGGCCACCGGGACAGGGGAGCTATGGCTACACCTTC. Its protein product is CASGPPGQGSYGYTF. V gene TRBV28 combines with J gene TRBJ1-2, with TRBD1 matching 10 bases. CDR3 length: 15 amino acids. J gave up 4 bases and V 8 bases, and 10 bases lay outside the gene matches. Germline V gives CDR1 MDHEN, CDR2 SYDVKM.

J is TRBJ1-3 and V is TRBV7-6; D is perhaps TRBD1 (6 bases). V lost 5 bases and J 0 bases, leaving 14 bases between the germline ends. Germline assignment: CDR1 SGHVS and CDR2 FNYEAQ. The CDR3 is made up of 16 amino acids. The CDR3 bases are TGTGCCAGCAGCGAACAGGGTTGGGGCTCTGGAAACACCATATATTTT. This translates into CASSEQGWGSGNTIYF.